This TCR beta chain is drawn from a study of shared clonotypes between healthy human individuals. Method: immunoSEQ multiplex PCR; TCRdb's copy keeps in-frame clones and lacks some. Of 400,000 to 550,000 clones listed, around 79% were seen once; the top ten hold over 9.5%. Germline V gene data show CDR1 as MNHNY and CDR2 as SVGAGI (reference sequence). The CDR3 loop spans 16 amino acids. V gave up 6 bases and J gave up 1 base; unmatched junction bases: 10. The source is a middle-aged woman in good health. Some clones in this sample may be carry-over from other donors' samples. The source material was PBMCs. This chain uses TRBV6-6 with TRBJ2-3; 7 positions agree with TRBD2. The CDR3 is CASSPVRLAGTDTQYF. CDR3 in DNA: TGTGCCAGCAGCCCCGTCCGACTAGCAGGCACAGATACGCAGTATTTT.